This TCR beta chain is from a study of cytomegalovirus exposure and HLA in healthy donors. A few counts support this clone. Vbeta (60) and Jbeta (13) primers were used in the PCR. Clones were sequenced by immunoSEQ multiplex PCR, and TCRdb holds only the in-frame ones, with some missing. The sample lists about 180,000 clones, 84% seen once, with around 1.2% in the top ten. This receptor was identified in a girl aged 2 to 9 in good health and CMV-seropositive. Sequenced material: PBMCs.

This CDR3 reads CASSPRQLMNTEAFF. In DNA, the CDR3 is TGTGCCAGCAGCCCCCGACAGCTAATGAACACTGAAGCTTTCTTT. This sequence joins TRBV5-6 and TRBJ1-1, with D maybe TRBD1 (5 bases). Germline CDR1 and CDR2: SGHDT and YYEEEE. V lost 4 bases, J lost 0 bases, and 13 bases lay in between. The CDR3 runs 15 residues.